This T cell receptor beta chain was sequenced during a study of OX40 agonist ivuxolimab in advanced cancers. A note on the overall study: Ivuxolimab was an agonistic, fully human IgG2 monoclonal antibody directed against OX40 (CD134), a costimulatory receptor. Peripheral TCRbeta sequencing was intended to test whether TCR sequence diversity was altered and clonal T-cell expansion was caused by ivuxolimab. The monotherapy dose-escalation portion (N ≈ 56 patients) of the phase I ivuxolimab trial is reported in the paper. Of the approximately 54 dose-escalation patients, hepatocellular carcinoma was present in roughly 19, melanoma in about 15, renal cell carcinoma in 9 and head and neck cancer in 9. Partial responses occurred in three dose-escalation patients, of whom one had hepatocellular carcinoma and two had cutaneous melanoma. Intravenous ivuxolimab was administered to patients every 2 weeks at six dose levels: 0.01, 0.1, 0.3, 1.5, 3 and 10 mg/kg. The dose-escalation cohort was over 70% male with a mean age of approximately 60 years, ranging from 23 to 79. Patients were allowed to have had prior anti-PD-1, anti-PD-L1 or anti-CTLA-4 therapy, and 40% to 45% of the dose-escalation patients had previously received checkpoint inhibitors. Study-level results and caveats: Low levels of normalized T-cell clonal expansion were also seen in some patients who did not respond. At doses from 0.1 to 3.0 mg/kg, clonal expansion was seen in both CD4+ and CD8+ blood T cells between baseline and week 6. The antigen specificity of the clonally expanded peripheral T cells was not determined. In the 0.1-3.0 mg/kg groups, partial responders were among the patients with the lowest normalized peripheral clonal expansion, particularly in CD8+ T cells. After ivuxolimab, expanded clones were on average more numerous among CD8+ T cells than among CD4+ T cells.

For sequencing of the TCRbeta CDR3 region, genomic DNA was extracted from the sorted cells. TCRbeta CDR3 regions were sequenced using the immunoSEQ Assay. This immuneACCESS table, as held by TCRdb, lists in-frame sequences with V and J called but not all clones. Of the missing ones, under half trace to an unresolved V gene in checked studies; the others have no known cause. The sample records 54,000 or so clones, nearly 80% of which are singletons. The ten largest clonotypes hold approximately 4.4% of the sample. Trimming costs V 1 base and J 5 bases, and their ends lie 10 bases apart. The CDR3 starts with the cysteine, ends with the phenylalanine, and has 14 residues. Only CDR3 DNA is held: 42 bases, read in frame from base 1. CDR1 and CDR2, looked up from the germline V gene, are MGHDK and SYGVNS. This clone has more than one count but fewer than ten. Its antigen is currently not known. Base qualities are missing; no much larger clone stands one base away.

Patients with a history of autoimmune disease or receiving systemic immunosuppression were excluded from the trial. Peripheral blood for TCR sequencing was drawn from every dose cohort at baseline, at cycle 4 day 1 and at cycle 7 day 1. The samples were taken from a phase I, first-in-human, multicenter, open-label dose-escalation trial of ivuxolimab. Adults with locally advanced or metastatic melanoma, renal cell carcinoma, hepatocellular carcinoma or head and neck squamous cell carcinoma were enrolled in the trial. CD4+ and CD8+ T cells were sorted separately from peripheral blood before TCR sequencing.

Here the chain combines TRBV25-1 and TRBJ2-3; the D segment could be TRBD2, given 5 matching bases. Sequenced material: CD4+ or CD8+ T cells sorted from blood, taken in a trial of the OX40 agonist ivuxolimab. The TCR comes from an adult with an advanced solid tumor such as melanoma, head and neck, liver or kidney cancer. The CDR3 sequence is CASSESAEGDTQYF. Here is the DNA: TGTGCCAGCAGTGAATCGGCAGAGGGAGATACGCAGTATTTT.